The 9 T cell receptor beta chains below all came from one sample that was sequenced in a study of blood T cells in healthy people across ages (dated by TCRdb to between 2014 and 2017). Receptor amplification or capture employed 5' RACE. Sequencing was carried out with an Illumina HiSeq 2500. A second PCR of roughly 6 to 11 cycles was run with a J-beta primer mix and a sample-barcoded 5' primer. TCRdb applied fastp at Q25 and MiXCR to the public reads, then kept only in-frame beta chains. Records with the same CDR3 protein are collapsed into one entry carrying the most frequent genes and DNA. The sample table shows over 1,200,000 distinct CDR3 sequences, and around 59% are seen once. The ten largest make up 6.5% to 8.5% of the sample. The specimen was blood. The receptors shown here come from a man aged 18 to 35 in good health.

The CDR3 DNA is TGTGCCACGACAGGGTTCCCCAACTACGAGCAGTACTTC. Protein sequence: CATTGFPNYEQYF. The rearrangement uses TRBV10-3 and TRBJ2-5; 7 nucleotides align to TRBD1. The last part of the DNA fits TRBJ2-7 better; the J call may be wrong. This CDR3 comprises 13 residues. Per the germline V gene, CDR1 is ENHRY and CDR2 is SYGVKD.

The genes are TRBV5-5 and TRBJ1-6, with TRBD1 matching 7 bases. The CDR3 runs 17 residues. Germline V gives CDR1 SGHKS, CDR2 YYEKEE (reference sequence). The junction had 7 bases not matched to a gene; V was cut back by 4 bases and J by 0 bases. CDR3 amino acids: CASSRGQSSSYNSPLHF. The CDR3 DNA reads TGTGCCAGCAGCCGGGGACAGAGTAGCTCCTATAATTCACCCCTCCACTTT. The full variable domain, with the rest looked up from reference TRBV5-5 and TRBJ1-6, is DAGVTQSPTHLIKTRGQQVTLRCSPISGHKSVSWYQQVLGQGPQFIFQYYEKEERGRGNFPDRFSARQFPNYSSELNVNALLLGDSALYLCASSRGQSSSYNSPLHFGNGTRLTVT.

The chain is built from TRBV5-6 and TRBJ2-4; no reliable D call. The CDR3 loop spans 18 amino acids. Per the germline V gene, CDR1 is SGHDT and CDR2 is YYEEEE. Trimming pared 2 bases from V and 2 bases from J, leaving 20 bases between. CDR3 sequence: CASSLNGFGIMTKNIQYF. CDR3 coding DNA: TGTGCCAGCAGCTTAAACGGGTTTGGTATTATGACCAAAAACATTCAGTACTTC.

The chain employs TRBV9 and TRBJ2-7; D perhaps matches TRBD2 (5 bases). Germline CDR1 is SGDLS and CDR2 is YYNGEE. This CDR3 comprises 14 residues. The ends were cut back, 2 bases at V and 1 base at J, with 10 bases in the middle. In DNA form, the CDR3 reads TGTGCCAGCAGCGTGGGAGCGGAGTCCTACGAGCAGTACTTC. This sequence encodes CASSVGAESYEQYF.

The chain employs TRBV21-1 and TRBJ2-7; TRBD2 was called by the table and not checked on the DNA. TRBV21-1 is a pseudogene locus. CDR3 length: 16 amino acids. CDR3 protein: CASSTPKGMGSYEQYF. The CDR3 region has the DNA TGTGCCAGCAGCACTCCCAAAGGCATGGGGTCCTACGAGCAGTACTTC.

This chain joins TRBV5-1 and TRBJ2-1, with 7 positions matching TRBD1. The J segment lost 12 bases and the V segment lost 3 bases, leaving 9 bases of the junction unmatched. The CDR3 extends over 13 amino acids. Germline V gene data show CDR1 as SGHRS and CDR2 as YFSETQ. In DNA form, the CDR3 reads TGCGCCAGCAGCTATATGACAGGGTCTGGGCAGTTCTTC. This encodes CASSYMTGSGQFF.

The chain's CDR3 is CSVEEMWDGDNEQFF. The DNA for the CDR3 is TGCAGCGTTGAAGAGATGTGGGACGGGGACAATGAGCAGTTCTTC. The chain employs TRBV29-1 and TRBJ2-1, with D perhaps TRBD1 or TRBD2 (5 bases each). The germline V and J ends were trimmed by 0 bases and 5 bases, with 14 bases remaining between them. The CDR3 is 15 residues long. Germline CDR1 and CDR2: SQVTM and ANQGSEA.

In its sample, this clonotype was seen a few times. The rearrangement links TRBV10-3 to TRBJ2-3, with D uncertain. The CDR3 runs to 13 residues. Germline V gives CDR1 ENHRY, CDR2 SYGVKD. V lost 3 bases and J lost 3, with 7 bases in between. The CDR3: CAISDFSTDTQYF. The CDR3 nucleotides are TGTGCCATCAGTGATTTTTCAACAGATACGCAGTATTTT.

This clonotype was recorded a few times. This chain links TRBV6-5 with TRBJ2-4, with D hard to call. The DNA end lines up better with TRBJ2-7; the J call may be wrong. This CDR3 spans 14 amino acids. CDR1 and CDR2 (germline): MNHEY, SVGAGI. The CDR3 sequence is CASSYLYPVLEQYF. DNA for the CDR3: TGTGCCAGCAGTTACCTATACCCTGTCCTCGAGCAGTACTTC.